Presented here are 17 T cell receptor beta chains from one specimen sequenced in a study of blood T cells in healthy people across ages. Primers used in a second PCR of about 7 to 11 cycles were a sample-barcoded 5' primer and a J-beta primer mix. TCRdb re-analysed the 5' RACE reads in MiXCR, keeping a single row per CDR3 protein. This repertoire shows 750,000 or so distinct CDR3 sequences, 20% to 25% found once; its top ten account for around 9.2%. Another study also made use of these data, one on T cells of mothers and their children.

Material: blood. Receptors originate from a boy younger than 18 in good health.

This chain uses TRBV29-1 with TRBJ2-5; D perhaps matches TRBD1 (5 bases). This CDR3 is 16 amino acids long. Germline CDR1 SQVTM, CDR2 ANQGSEA. V was pared by 0 bases and J by 2 bases, with 16 bases between. CDR3 residues: CSVEDGAGWKQETQYF. CDR3 bases: TGCAGCGTTGAAGATGGGGCAGGGTGGAAACAAGAGACCCAGTACTTC. Looking up the rest from reference TRBV29-1 and TRBJ2-5 gives the full variable domain: SAVISQKPSRDICQRGTSLTIQCQVDSQVTMMFWYRQQPGQSLTLIATANQGSEATYESGFVIDKFPISRPNLTFSTLTVSNMSPEDSSIYLCSVEDGAGWKQETQYFGPGTRLLVL.

This clonotype was seen only a few times. The germline gene is not matched at one end of the junction; a read error may be the cause. V usage is TRBV14 and J usage is TRBJ2-1, with 12 bases aligning to TRBD2. The germline gives CDR1 SGHDN, CDR2 FVKESK. This CDR3 region has 16 residues. The CDR3 DNA reads TGTACCAGCAGCCAAACTAGCGGGAGGAAGGGCAATGAGCAGTTCTTC. Protein: CTSSQTSGRKGNEQFF.

The chain joins TRBV3-1 to TRBJ2-5, with 9 bases aligning to TRBD1. The J call may be faulty, since TRBJ2-1 better matches the DNA end. Germline lookup yields CDR1 LGHDT and CDR2 YNNKEL (reference sequence). The length of the CDR3 is 15 residues. The CDR3 DNA reads TGTGCCAGCAGGAACGACAGGGGGTCTTTTAATGAGCAGTTCTTC. This translates into CASRNDRGSFNEQFF.

The rearrangement joins TRBV6-6 to TRBJ2-3; D ambiguous. The V end was cut by 1 base, the J end by 1 base, with 3 bases between. The CDR3 is made up of 13 amino acids. Germline V gene sequence: CDR1 MNHNY, CDR2 SVGAGI (reference sequence). CDR3 protein: CASSYLRTDTQYF. In DNA, the CDR3 is TGTGCCAGCAGTTACTTACGCACAGATACGCAGTATTTT.

The rearrangement joins TRBV2 to TRBJ1-1; D is possibly TRBD1 (5 bases). The V gene's germline CDR1 is SNHLY and CDR2 FYNNEI. This CDR3 spans 14 amino acids. With 2 bases removed from V and 5 bases from J, the gap between germline ends came to 12 bases. The CDR3 loop reads CASSEFGGGTEAFF. The DNA for the CDR3 is TGTGCCAGCAGTGAATTCGGGGGTGGGACTGAAGCTTTCTTT. The full variable domain, rest sourced from reference TRBV2 and TRBJ1-1, is EPEVTQTPSHQVTQMGQEVILRCVPISNHLYFYWYRQILGQKVEFLVSFYNNEISEKSEIFDDQFSVERPDGSNFTLKIRSTKLEDSAMYFCASSEFGGGTEAFFGQGTRLTVV.

This clonotype has only a few counts. CDR3 coding DNA: TGTGCCAGCAGCCAGTTTCTCACCGGGGAGCTGTTTTTT. Translated, it gives CASSQFLTGELFF. The chain combines TRBV3-1 with TRBJ2-2; D uncertain. CDR1 is LGHDT, CDR2 YNNKEL, per germline (reference sequence). CDR3 length: 13 amino acids. Trimming stripped 3 bases from V and 4 bases from J, with 6 bases between.

In nucleotides, the CDR3 is TGCAGTGCTAGAGAAGAGGCAGGATCGGTAAAACTGTTTTTT. Translated, it gives CSAREEAGSVKLFF. The V call is TRBV20-1, the J call TRBJ1-4; D unclear. The CDR3 length is 14 residues. The germline CDR1 and CDR2 sequences are DFQATT and SNEGSKA (reference sequence). V lost 0 bases and J lost 10, with 15 bases in between.

The gene calls are TRBV14 and TRBJ2-7; possibly TRBD1 for D (6 bases). From germline, CDR1 is SGHDN and CDR2 FVKESK. The CDR3 runs to 14 residues. V was clipped by 2 bases and J by 4 bases, with 12 bases between them. The CDR3 reads CASSQLQGSYEQYF. The CDR3 bases are TGTGCCAGCAGCCAATTACAGGGATCGTACGAGCAGTACTTC.

This clonotype was seen more than once but under ten times. The CDR3: CASREPNQPQHF. The CDR3, as DNA: TGTGCCAGCAGGGAACCGAATCAGCCCCAGCATTTT. V usage is TRBV12-3 or TRBV12-4 and J usage is TRBJ1-5; D remains ambiguous. V was cut by 6 bases and J by 4 bases, with 7 bases left in between. The CDR3 runs to 12 residues.

This clonotype came up a few times. The chain recombines TRBV3-1 with TRBJ2-1, with TRBD2 matching 9 bases. This CDR3 comprises 18 residues. J gave up 0 bases and V 0 bases, and 6 bases lay outside the gene matches. Germline V lookup: CDR1 LGHDT, CDR2 YNNKEL (reference sequence). As DNA, the CDR3 is TGTGCCAGCAGCCAAGATCTAGTACTAGCGGGCTCCTACAATGAGCAGTTCTTC. This codes for CASSQDLVLAGSYNEQFF.

This clonotype showed up just a few times. The CDR3 spells CSARAGVAYEQYF. The DNA of the CDR3 is TGCAGTGCCCGAGCGGGAGTTGCGTACGAGCAGTACTTC. J is TRBJ2-7 and V is TRBV20-1; 8 nucleotides line up with TRBD2. Germline CDR1 is DFQATT and CDR2 is SNEGSKA (reference sequence). The ends lost 6 bases at V and 4 bases at J; junction bases unmatched: 8. The CDR3 is 13 residues long.

This clonotype has more than one count but fewer than ten. V and J are TRBV28 and TRBJ2-5; D is perhaps TRBD2 (5 bases). The CDR3 runs to 14 residues. Germline V CDR1 and CDR2: MDHEN, SYDVKM. Trimming pared 3 bases from V and 5 bases from J, leaving 13 bases between. CDR3 protein: CASSFKGEWETQYF. CDR3 nucleotide sequence: TGTGCCAGCAGTTTTAAGGGAGAATGGGAGACCCAGTACTTC. The variable domain in full, with the rest retrieved from reference TRBV28 and TRBJ2-5, is DVKVTQSSRYLVKRTGEKVFLECVQDMDHENMFWYRQDPGLGLRLIYFSYDVKMKEKGDIPEGYSVSREKKERFSLILESASTNQTSMYLCASSFKGEWETQYFGPGTRLLVL.

The chain carries TRBV29-1 and TRBJ2-7, with 8 bases fitting TRBD1. Unmatched junction bases numbered 10, after V lost 7 bases and J lost 2 bases. Germline values: CDR1 SQVTM, CDR2 ANQGSEA. The CDR3 runs to 14 residues. CDR3 residues: CSEPDRGGTYEQYF. CDR3 coding DNA: TGCAGCGAACCTGACAGGGGTGGGACCTACGAGCAGTACTTC.

This clonotype appeared a few times. This chain joins TRBV2 and TRBJ1-5; 9 nucleotides agree with TRBD1. The germline gives CDR1 SNHLY, CDR2 FYNNEI. With 5 bases clipped from V and 4 bases from J, the junction kept 6 bases outside the gene matches. This CDR3 spans 15 amino acids. The CDR3 reads CASSLSTGGNQPQHF. Here the CDR3 DNA reads TGTGCCAGCAGTTTATCGACAGGGGGAAATCAGCCCCAGCATTTT.

The chain is built from TRBV6-1 and TRBJ1-5; 9 bases align to TRBD1. Germline V CDR1 and CDR2: MNHNS, SASEGT. The V and J ends lost 5 bases and 5 bases, in that order; junction bases with no gene match: 7. CDR3 length equals 15 residues. This chain's CDR3 is CASSFTGGRDQPQHF. The CDR3 DNA reads TGTGCCAGCAGTTTTACAGGGGGCAGGGATCAGCCCCAGCATTTT.

This clonotype turned up a few times. V is TRBV20-1 and J is TRBJ1-3; D remains unclear. Germline assignment: CDR1 DFQATT and CDR2 SNEGSKA (reference sequence). The V and J ends lost 5 bases and 4 bases respectively, with 15 bases between them. The CDR3 runs 14 residues. DNA for the CDR3: TGCAGTGCTGCAGAAGGGCAGGCAGGAAACACCATATATTTT. This sequence encodes CSAAEGQAGNTIYF.

The V call is TRBV6-4, the J call TRBJ1-1; unclear D gene. This CDR3 comprises 14 residues. V was clipped by 1 base and J by 1 base, with 7 bases between them. Germline CDR1 MRHNA, CDR2 SNTAGT. The CDR3 DNA is TGTGCCAGCAGTGACTACACAGAGAACACTGAAGCTTTCTTT. Amino acids: CASSDYTENTEAFF.